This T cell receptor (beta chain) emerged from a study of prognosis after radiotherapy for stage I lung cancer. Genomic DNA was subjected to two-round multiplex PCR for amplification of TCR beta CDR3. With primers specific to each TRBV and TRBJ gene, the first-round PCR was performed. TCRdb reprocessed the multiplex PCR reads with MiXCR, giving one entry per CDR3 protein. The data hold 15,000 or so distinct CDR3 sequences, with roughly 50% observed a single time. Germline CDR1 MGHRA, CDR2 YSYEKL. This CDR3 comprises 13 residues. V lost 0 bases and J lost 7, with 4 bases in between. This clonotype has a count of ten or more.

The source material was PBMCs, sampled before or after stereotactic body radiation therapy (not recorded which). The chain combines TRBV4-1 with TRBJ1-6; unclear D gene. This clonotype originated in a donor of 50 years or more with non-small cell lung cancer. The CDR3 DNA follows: TGCGCCAGCAGCCAAGACTCAAATTCACCCCTCCACTTT. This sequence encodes CASSQDSNSPLHF.